The 6 T cell receptor beta chains presented below share a single source sample, sequenced in a study of CD8+CD57+ T cells in acquired aplastic anemia. Profiling of TCR beta VDJ combinations and CDR3 sequences used genomic DNA as template. TCRdb recomputed calls from the reads with MiXCR, one row per CDR3 protein. The data show around 250,000 distinct CDR3 sequences, with around three fifths seen just once and approximately 8.2% held by the top ten. The sequenced material came from sorted CD4+, CD8+, or CD8+CD57+ T cells (not recorded which) from PBMCs. These receptors all stem from a human donor with severe aplastic anemia or a healthy control (not recorded which).

As to this clonotype: At one boundary the junction diverges from the germline segment, which might be a read error. This chain uses TRBV2 with TRBJ2-7; 9 bases fit TRBD2. The CDR3 covers 15 residues. The germline CDR1 and CDR2 sequences are SNHLY and FYNNEI. This CDR3 is CATSDVSGSIDEQYF. The CDR3, as DNA: TGTGCCACCAGTGATGTTAGCGGGAGCATCGACGAGCAGTACTTC.

With respect to this clonotype: A much bigger clone sits one base away, suggesting this may be a read error. The gene calls are TRBV7-6 and TRBJ2-1, with TRBD2 matching over 12 bases. The CDR3 runs to 15 residues. Germline V gives CDR1 SGHVS, CDR2 FNYEAQ. As DNA, the CDR3 is TGTGCCAGCAGTCCGGCTAGCGGGGGGGCCTCCCATTCGGTCTTC. Translated: CASSPASGGASHSVF. The whole variable domain, filled in from reference TRBV7-6 and TRBJ2-1, reads GAGVSQSPRYKVTKRGQDVALRCDPISGHVSLYWYRQALGQGPEFLTYFNYEAQQDKSGLPNDRFSAERPEGSISTLTIQRTEQRDSAMYRCASSPASGGASHSVFGPGTRLTVL.

This clonotype was recorded a few times. The chain couples TRBV20-1 to TRBJ2-7; tentative D call: TRBD2 (5 bases). The CDR3 consists of 13 residues. V was shortened by 5 bases and J by 6 bases, with 17 bases between the two germline ends. The germline V gene has CDR1 DFQATT and CDR2 SNEGSKA (reference sequence). CDR3 protein: CSAYSDKSGEQYF. CDR3 nucleotides: TGCAGTGCTTATTCAGACAAGAGCGGCGAGCAGTACTTC.

This clonotype was seen at least ten times. This sequence joins TRBV4-3 and TRBJ1-2; D not resolved. Trimming stripped 0 bases from V and 9 bases from J, with 11 bases between. Germline values: CDR1 LGHNA, CDR2 YSLEER. CDR3 length: 13 amino acids. CDR3 protein: CASSQDWVGSYTF. For the CDR3, the DNA is TGCGCCAGCAGCCAAGATTGGGTGGGGAGCTACACCTTC.

The chain is built from TRBV19 and TRBJ1-1; 9 bases are shared with TRBD1. The CDR3 contains 10 residues. From germline, CDR1 is LNHDA and CDR2 SQIVND (reference sequence). V lost 8 bases and J lost 12; bases outside the gene matches: 4. CDR3 region: CASQGTGSFF. DNA for the CDR3: TGTGCCAGTCAAGGGACAGGGTCTTTCTTT. Based on the CDR3 plus reference TRBV19 and TRBJ1-1, the full variable domain is DGGITQSPKYLFRKEGQNVTLSCEQNLNHDAMYWYRQDPGQGLRLIYYSQIVNDFQKGDIAEGYSVSREKKESFPLTVTSAQKNPTAFYLCASQGTGSFFGQGTRLTVV.

The chain joins TRBV15 to TRBJ2-7, with TRBD1 matching 8 bases. The ends lost 3 bases at V and 5 bases at J; junction bases unmatched: 9. CDR3 length equals 15 residues. The germline V gene encodes CDR1 LNHNV and CDR2 YYDKDF (reference sequence). For the CDR3, the DNA is TGTGCCACCAGCAGGTCAGGGGGCGTAGGCAACGAGCAGTACTTC. Its translation: CATSRSGGVGNEQYF.